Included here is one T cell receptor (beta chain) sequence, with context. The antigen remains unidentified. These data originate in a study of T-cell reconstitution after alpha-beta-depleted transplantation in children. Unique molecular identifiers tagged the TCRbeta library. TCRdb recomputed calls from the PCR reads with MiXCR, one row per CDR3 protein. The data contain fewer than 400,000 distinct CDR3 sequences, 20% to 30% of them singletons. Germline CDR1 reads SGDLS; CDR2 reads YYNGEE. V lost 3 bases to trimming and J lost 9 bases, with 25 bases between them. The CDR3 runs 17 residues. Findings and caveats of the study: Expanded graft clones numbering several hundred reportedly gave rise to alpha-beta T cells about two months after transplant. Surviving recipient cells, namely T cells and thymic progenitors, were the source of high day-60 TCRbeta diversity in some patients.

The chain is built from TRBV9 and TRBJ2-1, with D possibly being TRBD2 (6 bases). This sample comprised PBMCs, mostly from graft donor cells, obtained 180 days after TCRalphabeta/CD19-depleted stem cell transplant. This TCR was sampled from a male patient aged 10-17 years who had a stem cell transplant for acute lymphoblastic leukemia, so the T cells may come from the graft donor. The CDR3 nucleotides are TGTGCCAGCAGCGATCCTCCTAAGGGGAGGCAGGCTGGTGAGCAGTTCTTC. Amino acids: CASSDPPKGRQAGEQFF.